The sequence of this TCR beta chain was determined in a study of T-cell reconstitution after alpha-beta-depleted transplantation in children. General study points: Reportedly, only several hundred clones from non-depleted graft cells drove alpha-beta T-cell counts at about two months. Newly generated T cells supplied most T-cell counts and diversity one year post-transplant.

This CDR3 contains 12 residues. Between the trimmed V and J ends, which lost 11 bases and 0 bases, there was a span of 8 bases. Germline-derived CDR1 and CDR2 are SEHNR and FQNEAQ (reference sequence). In this sample, this clonotype turned up a few times. As yet, its antigen is unknown. Unique molecular identifiers were used to barcode this TCRbeta library. TCRdb re-analysed the PCR reads in MiXCR, keeping a single row per CDR3 protein. Here the sample spans 700,000 to 950,000 distinct CDR3 sequences, 16% being singletons. The sequence derives from a male patient under 18 who had a stem cell transplant for acute lymphoblastic leukemia, so the T cells may come from the graft donor. The sequences come from PBMCs, mostly from graft donor cells, collected 360 days after TCRalphabeta/CD19-depleted stem cell transplant. The chain employs TRBV7-9 and TRBJ1-5; possibly TRBD1 for D (6 bases). CDR3 sequence: CAPGHSNQPQHF. In DNA form, the CDR3 reads TGTGCCCCGGGACATAGCAATCAGCCCCAGCATTTT.